Given below is one TCR beta chain in context. Its target is unknown. PCR involved 60 Vbeta and 13 Jbeta primers. The protocol was immunoSEQ multiplex PCR, while the TCRdb copy is restricted to in-frame clones and leaves out a portion. The sample includes hundreds of thousands of clones, 70% to 80% of them seen just once. Germline V gives CDR1 SGHVS, CDR2 FNYEAQ. This CDR3 is built from 16 residues. V shed 5 bases, J shed 5 bases, and the junction held 8 bases outside the gene matches. The sample belongs to a study of cytomegalovirus exposure and HLA in healthy donors. Points from the study as a whole: For most TCR beta V segments, an earlier analysis put the productive rate at about 90% or about 30% of the time. Reportedly, diagnosis of cytomegalovirus status by the classifier showed high specificity and sensitivity. As a later analysis showed, a missense DCLRE1C variant was linked to trimming of TCR beta V- and J-genes.

The TCR sequence derives from a male donor in good health and CMV-seronegative. V gene TRBV7-6 combines with J gene TRBJ2-1, with 11 bases identical to TRBD1. The sequenced sample was PBMCs. The CDR3 DNA reads TGTGCCAGCAGCGTGCCGGGGACAGGGGGTAACAATGAGCAGTTCTTC. Translating it yields CASSVPGTGGNNEQFF.